The clone carrying this TCR beta chain was found once. Its matching antigen is unknown. The V end was cut by 3 bases, the J end by 8 bases, with 11 bases between. CDR3 length: 14 residues. Germline V gene sequence: CDR1 PRHDT, CDR2 FYEKMQ (reference sequence). The protocol was immunoSEQ multiplex PCR, while the TCRdb copy is restricted to in-frame clones and leaves out a portion. The sample yields approximately 28,000 clones, 84% seen once. These data are taken from a study of siplizumab effects on memory and regulatory T cells. Study conclusions and caveats: Greater diversity than memory cells seemed evident in naive T cells, which also appeared to be major alloresponse contributors. Proof of suppressive function in proliferating Tregs from siplizumab cultures was not established.

J is TRBJ1-6 and V is TRBV13; unclear D gene. The TCR sequence derives from a human donor in good health. The sequenced sample consisted of memory CD4+ T cells sorted from blood. DNA of the CDR3: TGTGCCAGCAGCTTGGAGGGTCGGGATTCACCCCTCCACTTT. Encoded protein: CASSLEGRDSPLHF.